This TCR beta chain was identified during a study of T cells in localized non-small cell lung cancer. Study-wide results and limits: Longer survival (overall) was linked to higher T cell density in blood.

As regards this clone: What it binds is not known.

Trimming took 4 bases from V and 1 from J; bases not matched to a gene: 14. This CDR3 is 19 amino acids long. The germline CDR1 and CDR2 sequences are MNHNS and SASEGT. Sequencing was performed with immunoSEQ multiplex PCR; in TCRdb, only in-frame clones are kept and a portion is missing. The data show fewer than 100,000 clones, approximately 90% seen once. The clonotype comes from a man aged 40-75 years with stage I squamous cell lung carcinoma. This sequence joins TRBV6-1 and TRBJ1-3, with TRBD1 matching over 9 bases. The sequenced sample was peripheral blood, obtained before any cancer treatment. The DNA for the CDR3 is TGTGCCAGCAGTGCACCGGAATGGGACAGGGTTTTATCTGGAAACACCATATATTTT. This codes for CASSAPEWDRVLSGNTIYF.